The T cell receptor (beta chain) described here comes from a study of Graves' ophthalmopathy and Graves' hyperthyroidism. At the level of the study: The authors collected peripheral blood at initial diagnosis, before any treatment. Study-level points and caveats: The model achieved around 67% sensitivity and under 75% specificity for ophthalmopathy progression.

Trimming cost V 2 bases and J 0 bases, with 17 bases left between them. The CDR3 totals 19 residues. Germline-derived CDR1 and CDR2 are LNHNV and YYDKDF (reference sequence). Investigators amplified TCR beta CDR3 regions from RNA transcripts. Following a first-round RT-PCR that used HTBI primers, a second-round multiplex PCR was carried out. TCRdb re-analysed the multiplex PCR reads in MiXCR, keeping a single row per CDR3 protein. Among about 740,000 distinct CDR3 sequences, around 40% were seen once, and the ten largest hold 44%. This clonotype was seen at least ten times. What it binds is unknown. All donors with ophthalmopathy were recorded as having moderate-to-severe activity, CAS ≥3, NOSPECS ≥4 and a duration under 3 months.

The V call is TRBV15, the J call TRBJ1-6, with D possibly matching TRBD1 (6 bases). What was sequenced was peripheral blood. The sequence was obtained from an adult man with Graves' ophthalmopathy. The CDR3 DNA is TGTGCCACCAGCAGATCTCGGAGGCAGGGGAGCTCCTATAATTCACCCCTCCACTTT. It encodes CATSRSRRQGSSYNSPLHF.